This record looks at one T cell receptor beta chain sequence and its context. The sample originates from a study of blood T cell repertoires in COVID-19. The overall study: Spain, Italy and the United States supplied samples that represented acute and convalescent COVID-19. In each case, the material was cDNA or gDNA derived from T cells, B-cell-depleted T cells, or PBMCs.

Germline-derived CDR1 and CDR2 are SGHVS and FQNEAQ. The CDR3 runs 15 residues. The ends lost 5 bases at V and 0 bases at J; junction bases unmatched: 5. Method: immunoSEQ multiplex PCR; TCRdb's copy keeps in-frame clones and lacks some. The sample records 250,000 to 300,000 clones, about nine tenths being singletons. The sequence was collected from a woman aged 25-40 years with COVID-19, enrolled during active disease. The chain uses TRBV7-8 and TRBJ1-1; 8 nucleotides align to TRBD1. Sample: peripheral blood. Here the CDR3 reads CASSTRTGMNTEAFF. CDR3 nucleotide sequence: TGTGCCAGCAGCACCCGGACAGGGATGAACACTGAAGCTTTCTTT.